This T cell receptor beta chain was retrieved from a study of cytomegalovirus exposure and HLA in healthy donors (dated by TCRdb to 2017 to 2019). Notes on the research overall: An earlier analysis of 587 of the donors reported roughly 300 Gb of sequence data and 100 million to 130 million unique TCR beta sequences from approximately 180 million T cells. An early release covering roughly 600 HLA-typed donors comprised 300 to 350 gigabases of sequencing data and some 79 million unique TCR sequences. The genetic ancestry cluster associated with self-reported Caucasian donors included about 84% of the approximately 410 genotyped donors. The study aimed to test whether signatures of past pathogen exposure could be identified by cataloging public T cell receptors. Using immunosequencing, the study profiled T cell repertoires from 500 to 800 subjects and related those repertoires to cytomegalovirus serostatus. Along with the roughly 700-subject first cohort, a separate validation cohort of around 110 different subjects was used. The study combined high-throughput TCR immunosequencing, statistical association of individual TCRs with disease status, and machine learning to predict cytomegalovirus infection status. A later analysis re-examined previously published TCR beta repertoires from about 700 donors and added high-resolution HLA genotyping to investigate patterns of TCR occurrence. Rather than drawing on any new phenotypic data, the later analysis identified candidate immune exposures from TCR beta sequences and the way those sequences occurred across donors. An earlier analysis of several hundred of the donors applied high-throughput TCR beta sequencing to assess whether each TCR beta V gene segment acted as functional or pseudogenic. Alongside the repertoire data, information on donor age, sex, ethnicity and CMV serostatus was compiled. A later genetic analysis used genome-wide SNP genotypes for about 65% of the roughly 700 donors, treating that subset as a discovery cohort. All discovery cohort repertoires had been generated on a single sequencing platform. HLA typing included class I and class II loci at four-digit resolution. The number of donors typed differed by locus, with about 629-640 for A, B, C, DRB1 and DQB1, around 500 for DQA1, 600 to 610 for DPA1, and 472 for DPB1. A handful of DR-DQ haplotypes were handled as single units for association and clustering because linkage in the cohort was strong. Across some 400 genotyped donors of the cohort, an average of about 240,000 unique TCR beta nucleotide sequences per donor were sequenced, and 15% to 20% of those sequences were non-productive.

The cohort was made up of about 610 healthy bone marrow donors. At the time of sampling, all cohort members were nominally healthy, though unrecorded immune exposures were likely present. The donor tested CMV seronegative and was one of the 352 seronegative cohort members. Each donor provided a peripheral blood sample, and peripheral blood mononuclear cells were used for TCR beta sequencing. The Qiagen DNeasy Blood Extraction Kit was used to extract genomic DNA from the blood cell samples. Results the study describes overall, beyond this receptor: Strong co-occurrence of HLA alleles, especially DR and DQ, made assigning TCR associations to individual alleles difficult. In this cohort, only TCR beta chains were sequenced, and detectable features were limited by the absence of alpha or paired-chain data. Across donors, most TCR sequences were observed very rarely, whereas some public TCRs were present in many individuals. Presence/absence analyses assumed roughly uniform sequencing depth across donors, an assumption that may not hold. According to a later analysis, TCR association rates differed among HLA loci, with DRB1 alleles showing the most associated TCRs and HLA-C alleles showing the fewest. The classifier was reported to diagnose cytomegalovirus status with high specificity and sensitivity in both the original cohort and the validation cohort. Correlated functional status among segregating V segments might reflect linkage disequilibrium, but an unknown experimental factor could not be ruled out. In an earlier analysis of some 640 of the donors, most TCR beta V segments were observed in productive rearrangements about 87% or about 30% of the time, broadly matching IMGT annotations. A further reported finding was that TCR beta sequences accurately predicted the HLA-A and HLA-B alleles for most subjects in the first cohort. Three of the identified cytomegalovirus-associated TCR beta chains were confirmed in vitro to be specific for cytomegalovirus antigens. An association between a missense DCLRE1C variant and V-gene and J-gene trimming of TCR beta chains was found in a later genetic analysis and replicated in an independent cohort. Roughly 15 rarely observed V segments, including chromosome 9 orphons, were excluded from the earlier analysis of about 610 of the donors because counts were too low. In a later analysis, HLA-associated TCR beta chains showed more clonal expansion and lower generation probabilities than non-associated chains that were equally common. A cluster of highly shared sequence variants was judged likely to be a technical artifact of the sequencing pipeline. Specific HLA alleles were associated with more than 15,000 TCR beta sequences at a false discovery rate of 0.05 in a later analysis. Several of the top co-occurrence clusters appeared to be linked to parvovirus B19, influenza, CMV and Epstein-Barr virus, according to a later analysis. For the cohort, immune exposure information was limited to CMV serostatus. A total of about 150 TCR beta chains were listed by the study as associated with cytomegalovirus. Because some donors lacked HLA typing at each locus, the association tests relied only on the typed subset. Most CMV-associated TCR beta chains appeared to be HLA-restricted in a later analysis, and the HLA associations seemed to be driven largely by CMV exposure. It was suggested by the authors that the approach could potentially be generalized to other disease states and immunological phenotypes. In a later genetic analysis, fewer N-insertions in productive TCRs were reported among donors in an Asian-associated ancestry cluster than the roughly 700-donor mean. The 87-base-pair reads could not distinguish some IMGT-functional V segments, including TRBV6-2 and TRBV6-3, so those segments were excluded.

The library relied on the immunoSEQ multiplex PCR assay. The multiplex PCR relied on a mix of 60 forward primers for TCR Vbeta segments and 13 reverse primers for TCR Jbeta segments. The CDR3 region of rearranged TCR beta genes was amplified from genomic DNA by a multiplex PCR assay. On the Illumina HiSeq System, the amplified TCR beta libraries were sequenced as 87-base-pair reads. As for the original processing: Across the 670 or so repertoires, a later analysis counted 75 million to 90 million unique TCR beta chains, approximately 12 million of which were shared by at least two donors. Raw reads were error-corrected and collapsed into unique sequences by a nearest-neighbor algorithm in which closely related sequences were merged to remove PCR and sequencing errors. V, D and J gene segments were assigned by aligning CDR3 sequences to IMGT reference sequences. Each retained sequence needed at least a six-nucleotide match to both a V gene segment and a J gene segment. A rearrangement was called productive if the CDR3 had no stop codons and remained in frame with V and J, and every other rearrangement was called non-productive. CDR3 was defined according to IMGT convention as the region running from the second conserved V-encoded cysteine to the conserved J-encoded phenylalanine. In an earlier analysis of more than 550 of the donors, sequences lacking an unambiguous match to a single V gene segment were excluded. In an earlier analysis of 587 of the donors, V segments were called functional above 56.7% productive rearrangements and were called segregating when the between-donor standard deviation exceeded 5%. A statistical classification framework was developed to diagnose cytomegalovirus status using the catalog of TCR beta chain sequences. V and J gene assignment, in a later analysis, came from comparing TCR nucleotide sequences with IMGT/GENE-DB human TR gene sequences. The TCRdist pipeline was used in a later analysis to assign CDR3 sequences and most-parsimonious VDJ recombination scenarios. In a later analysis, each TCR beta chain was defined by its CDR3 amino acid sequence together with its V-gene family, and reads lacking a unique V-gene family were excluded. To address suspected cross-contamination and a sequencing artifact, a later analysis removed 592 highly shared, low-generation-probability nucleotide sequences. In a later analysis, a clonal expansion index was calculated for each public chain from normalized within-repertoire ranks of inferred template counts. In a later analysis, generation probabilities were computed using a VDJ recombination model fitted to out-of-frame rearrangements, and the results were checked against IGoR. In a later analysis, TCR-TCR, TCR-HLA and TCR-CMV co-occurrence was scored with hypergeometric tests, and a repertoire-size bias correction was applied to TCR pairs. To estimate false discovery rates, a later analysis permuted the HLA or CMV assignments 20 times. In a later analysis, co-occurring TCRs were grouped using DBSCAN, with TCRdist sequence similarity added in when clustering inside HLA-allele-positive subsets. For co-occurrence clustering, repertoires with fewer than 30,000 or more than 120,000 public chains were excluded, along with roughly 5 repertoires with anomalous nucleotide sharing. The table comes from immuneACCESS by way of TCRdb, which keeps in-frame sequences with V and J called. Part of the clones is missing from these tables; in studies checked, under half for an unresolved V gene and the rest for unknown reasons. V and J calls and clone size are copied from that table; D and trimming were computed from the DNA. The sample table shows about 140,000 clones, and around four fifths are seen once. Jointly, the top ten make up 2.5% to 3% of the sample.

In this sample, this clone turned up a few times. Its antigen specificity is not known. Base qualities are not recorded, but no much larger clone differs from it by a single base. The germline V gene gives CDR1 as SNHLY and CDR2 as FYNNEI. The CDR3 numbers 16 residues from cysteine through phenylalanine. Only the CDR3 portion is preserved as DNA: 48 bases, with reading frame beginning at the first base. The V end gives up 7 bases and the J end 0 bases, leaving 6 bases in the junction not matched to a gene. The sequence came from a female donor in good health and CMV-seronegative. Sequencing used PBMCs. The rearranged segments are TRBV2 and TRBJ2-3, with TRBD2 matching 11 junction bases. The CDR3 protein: CASKTSGVSSTDTQYF. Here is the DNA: TGTGCCAGCAAGACTAGCGGGGTATCTAGCACAGATACGCAGTATTTT.